What follows describes a single T cell receptor beta chain. Measured with immunoSEQ multiplex PCR; TCRdb has only the in-frame clones, and not every one. Of around 230,000 clones listed, roughly 85% are singletons. These data are taken from a study of blood T cell repertoires in COVID-19. Germline V CDR1 and CDR2: SGHAT, FQNNGV. V lost 0 bases, J lost 8 bases, and 10 bases lay in between. CDR3 size: 13 residues. Source material: peripheral blood. This TCR came from a man aged 45 to 65 with COVID-19, enrolled during active disease. This sequence joins TRBV11-2 and TRBJ1-2; possibly TRBD1 for D (5 bases). CDR3 region: CASSLDLGVGYTF. CDR3 in DNA: TGTGCCAGCAGCTTAGACCTAGGGGTCGGCTACACCTTC.